These 16 T cell receptor beta chains were sequenced from one sample in a study of blood T cell repertoires in COVID-19. Data came from immunoSEQ multiplex PCR; TCRdb stores just in-frame clones and leaves some out. This sample yields about 270,000 clones, of which more than 85% are seen a single time; roughly 2.9% belongs to the top ten. Sequenced sample: PBMCs or T cells enriched from blood (not recorded which). Every receptor here comes from a man aged 40-55 years who had been exposed to COVID-19.

The chain recombines TRBV27 with TRBJ2-5; tentative D call: TRBD2 (6 bases). This CDR3 has 13 residues. Germline lookup yields CDR1 MNHEY and CDR2 SMNVEV (reference sequence). Trimming removed 6 bases from V and 3 bases from J, with 11 bases in between. In nucleotides, the CDR3 is TGTGCCAGCAGAGGCGGGGCTGAAGAGACCCAGTACTTC. Residues: CASRGGAEETQYF.

The chain recombines TRBV7-8 with TRBJ2-7, with a tentative D call TRBD1 (6 bases). V dropped 5 bases and J dropped 5 bases, with 16 bases sitting between them. The CDR3 covers 14 residues. The germline V gene has CDR1 SGHVS and CDR2 FQNEAQ. CDR3 bases: TGTGCCAGCAGCGCCCCCAGGGGCATCCACGAGCAGTACTTC. Translation: CASSAPRGIHEQYF.

This clone has a single count. The rearrangement joins TRBV5-6 to TRBJ1-5; D ambiguous. V lost 0 bases to trimming and J lost 7 bases, with 11 bases between them. CDR3 length: 14 residues. The V gene's germline CDR1 is SGHDT and CDR2 YYEEEE. CDR3 DNA sequence: TGTGCCAGCAGCTTGGAACGGGGTGAGCAGCCCCAGCATTTT. Translating it yields CASSLERGEQPQHF.

The chain links TRBV4-3 to TRBJ1-5; D gene ambiguous. Germline CDR1 LGHNA, CDR2 YSLEER. This CDR3 has 15 residues. Trimming took off 0 bases at V and 0 bases at J, with 6 bases between the two ends. CDR3 region: CASSQDPFSNQPQHF. The DNA for the CDR3 is TGCGCCAGCAGCCAAGATCCCTTTAGCAATCAGCCCCAGCATTTT.

This clone was seen just once. The chain couples TRBV19 to TRBJ2-1; 7 nucleotides agree with TRBD1. The germline CDR1 and CDR2 sequences are LNHDA and SQIVND (reference sequence). The CDR3 runs to 15 residues. The V segment lost 8 bases and the J segment 0 bases; nucleotides outside the gene matches: 7. As DNA, the CDR3 is TGTGCCAGTCGACAGGGCTCAAGCTCCTACAATGAGCAGTTCTTC. It yields the protein CASRQGSSSYNEQFF.

CDR3 amino acids: CASSLTSGGSYEQYF. The DNA for the CDR3 is TGCGCCAGCAGCTTAACTAGCGGGGGATCCTACGAGCAGTACTTC. The V and J genes are TRBV5-1 and TRBJ2-7; 11 nucleotides match TRBD2. CDR3 length: 15 amino acids. CDR1 is SGHRS and CDR2 is YFSETQ in the germline V gene. V dropped 2 bases and J dropped 1; count of bases not matched to a gene: 2.

This clone was detected only a few times. This sequence joins TRBV5-6 and TRBJ2-6; TRBD1 is a possible D gene (5 bases). The V gene lost 2 bases and the J gene lost 1 base, with 19 bases spanning the gap. This CDR3 comprises 19 residues. Germline V CDR1 and CDR2: SGHDT, YYEEEE. The CDR3 DNA reads as TGTGCCAGCAGCTTTACCGAGACAGTATACCTATCTGGGGCCAACGTCCTGACTTTC. The encoded protein is CASSFTETVYLSGANVLTF. Combining the CDR3 with reference TRBV5-6 and TRBJ2-6 gives the whole variable domain DAGVTQSPTHLIKTRGQQVTLRCSPKSGHDTVSWYQQALGQGPQFIFQYYEEEERQRGNFPDRFSGHQFPNYSSELNVNALLLGDSALYLCASSFTETVYLSGANVLTFGAGSRLTVL.

The chain combines TRBV19 with TRBJ2-5; D unclear. The CDR3 loop spans 12 amino acids. V was trimmed by 4 bases and J by 5 bases, leaving 8 bases between them. Germline V gene sequence: CDR1 LNHDA, CDR2 SQIVND (reference sequence). The chain's CDR3 is CASSTSEETQYF. The CDR3 DNA sequence: TGTGCCAGTAGTACGAGCGAGGAGACCCAGTACTTC. The variable domain in full, completed from reference TRBV19 and TRBJ2-5, reads DGGITQSPKYLFRKEGQNVTLSCEQNLNHDAMYWYRQDPGQGLRLIYYSQIVNDFQKGDIAEGYSVSREKKESFPLTVTSAQKNPTAFYLCASSTSEETQYFGPGTRLLVL.

The rearrangement uses TRBV18 and TRBJ1-3; TRBD1 matches at 8 bases. V lost 3 bases, J lost 2 bases, and 3 bases stayed unmatched. This CDR3 has 15 residues. Germline CDR1 reads KGHSH; CDR2 reads LQKENI. Here the CDR3 reads CASSPQGAAGNTIYF. Here the CDR3 DNA reads TGTGCCAGCTCACCGCAGGGGGCCGCTGGAAACACCATATATTTT.

The chain carries TRBV3-1 (or the pseudogene TRBV3-2) and TRBJ1-6, with D unresolved. Germline values: CDR1 LGHDT, CDR2 YNNKEL (reference sequence). V gave up 1 base and J gave up 0 bases, with 7 bases separating them. This CDR3 has 16 amino acids. CDR3 protein: CASSQAQFSYNSPLHF. The CDR3 region has the DNA TGTGCCAGCAGCCAAGCCCAGTTCTCCTATAATTCACCCCTCCACTTT.

The rearrangement uses TRBV29-1 and TRBJ2-1, with D possibly being TRBD2 (5 bases). This CDR3 spans 12 amino acids. V was clipped by 4 bases and J by 6 bases, with 10 bases between them. CDR1 and CDR2 (germline): SQVTM, ANQGSEA. The CDR3 is CSVVTSLNEQFF. DNA for the CDR3: TGCAGCGTTGTTACTAGTCTCAATGAGCAGTTCTTC.

The V and J genes are TRBV19 and TRBJ2-7, with D possibly matching TRBD2 (5 bases). The CDR3 covers 14 residues. Trimming left V 3 bases short and J 5 bases short, with 14 bases between. Germline V gene lookup returns CDR1 LNHDA and CDR2 SQIVND (reference sequence). The CDR3 nucleotides read TGTGCCAGTAGTATCTCCGCTAGCACGAACGAGCAGTACTTC. This sequence encodes CASSISASTNEQYF.

This chain links TRBV28 with TRBJ2-1, with a tentative D call TRBD2 (6 bases). Germline V gene data show CDR1 as MDHEN and CDR2 as SYDVKM. V lost 2 bases and J lost 12, with 11 bases in between. This CDR3 comprises 12 residues. CDR3 sequence: CASSLEGLSQFF. The CDR3 coding sequence is TGTGCCAGCAGTTTAGAGGGACTTTCGCAGTTCTTC.

The CDR3 here is CASSQDLESEQYF. CDR3 nucleotide sequence: TGCGCCAGCAGCCAAGATTTAGAAAGCGAGCAGTACTTC. The chain joins TRBV4-3 to TRBJ2-7; D remains unclear. In germline, CDR1 is LGHNA, CDR2 YSLEER. V gave up 0 bases and J gave up 6 bases, with 9 bases separating them. This CDR3 region has 13 residues.

The CDR3 region has the DNA TGTGCCAGTAGAGCCGACTACACTAGCACAGATACGCAGTATTTT. It is translated as CASRADYTSTDTQYF. This rearrangement joins TRBV19 to TRBJ2-3, with TRBD2 as a possible D gene (5 bases). The CDR3 loop spans 15 amino acids. Germline CDR1 reads LNHDA; CDR2 reads SQIVND (reference sequence). V lost 6 bases, J lost 0 bases, and 13 bases lay in between.

This chain joins TRBV19 and TRBJ1-5; 7 positions match TRBD1. This CDR3 contains 14 residues. Germline V gives CDR1 LNHDA, CDR2 SQIVND (reference sequence). With V trimmed by 5 bases and J by 5 bases, 6 bases remained unmatched. In DNA form, the CDR3 reads TGTGCCAGTAGTGCGACAGGGACCCATCAGCCCCAGCATTTT. It specifies CASSATGTHQPQHF.